This TCR beta chain derives from a study of T cells in Graves' hyperthyroidism and ophthalmopathy. General observations from the study: By a 13 V-J model, ophthalmopathy was set apart from stable hyperthyroidism.

Template material for amplifying TCR beta CDR3 regions consisted of RNA transcripts. The TCR CDR3 first-round RT-PCR relied on the HTBI primer set. TCRdb re-analysed the multiplex PCR reads in MiXCR, keeping a single row per CDR3 protein. There are hundreds of thousands of distinct CDR3 sequences in the sample; 14% to 15% occur only once, and about 13% lies in the top ten. Trimming cost V 0 bases and J 1 base, with 9 bases left between them. Germline V gene lookup returns CDR1 SGHVS and CDR2 FQNEAQ. This CDR3 has 15 amino acids. This clonotype has ten or more counts. What it recognizes is unknown. Uncontrolled infections, other autoimmune diseases, pregnancy or lactation led to exclusion of patients. Diagnostic assessment was based on clinical symptoms, serum thyroxine and TRAb, thyroid ultrasound and orbital computed tomography.

This rearrangement joins TRBV7-8 to TRBJ2-5; perhaps TRBD1 as D (6 bases). The sequence came from a man in his late teens or twenties with Graves' ophthalmopathy. Sequencing used blood. CDR3 protein: CASSLASGAQETQYF. CDR3 coding DNA: TGTGCCAGCAGCTTAGCGTCAGGGGCCCAAGAGACCCAGTACTTC.